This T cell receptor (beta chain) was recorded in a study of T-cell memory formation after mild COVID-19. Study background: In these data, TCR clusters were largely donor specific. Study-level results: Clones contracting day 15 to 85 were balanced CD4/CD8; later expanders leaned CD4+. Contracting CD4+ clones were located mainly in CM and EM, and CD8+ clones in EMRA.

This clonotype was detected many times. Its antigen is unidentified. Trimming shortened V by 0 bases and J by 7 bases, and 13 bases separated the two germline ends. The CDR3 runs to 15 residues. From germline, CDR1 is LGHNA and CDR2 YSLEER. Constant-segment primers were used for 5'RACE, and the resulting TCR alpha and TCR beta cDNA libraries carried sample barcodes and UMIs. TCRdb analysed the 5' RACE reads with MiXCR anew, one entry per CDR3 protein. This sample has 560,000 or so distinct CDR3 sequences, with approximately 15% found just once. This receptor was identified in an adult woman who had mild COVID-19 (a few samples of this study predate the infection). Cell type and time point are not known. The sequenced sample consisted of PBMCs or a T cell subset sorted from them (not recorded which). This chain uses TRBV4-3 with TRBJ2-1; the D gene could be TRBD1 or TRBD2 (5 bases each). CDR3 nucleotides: TGCGCCAGCAGCCAAGATAGAGGGACCAGTAATGAGCAGTTCTTC. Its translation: CASSQDRGTSNEQFF.